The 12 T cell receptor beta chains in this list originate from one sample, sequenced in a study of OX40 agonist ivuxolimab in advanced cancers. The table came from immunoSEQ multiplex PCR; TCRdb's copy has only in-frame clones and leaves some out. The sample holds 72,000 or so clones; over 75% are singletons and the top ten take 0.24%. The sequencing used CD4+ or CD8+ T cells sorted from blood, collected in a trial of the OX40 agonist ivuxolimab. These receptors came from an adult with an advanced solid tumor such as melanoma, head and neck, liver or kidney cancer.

The DNA for the CDR3 is TGTGCCAGCAGCTTGGAGAAGAACACTGAAGCTTTCTTT. Translated, it gives CASSLEKNTEAFF. The genes are TRBV5-8 and TRBJ1-1, with D unresolved. In germline, CDR1 is SGHTS, CDR2 YDEGEE. Between the trimmed V and J ends, which lost 0 bases and 1 base, there was a span of 4 bases. The CDR3 sequence is 13 residues long.

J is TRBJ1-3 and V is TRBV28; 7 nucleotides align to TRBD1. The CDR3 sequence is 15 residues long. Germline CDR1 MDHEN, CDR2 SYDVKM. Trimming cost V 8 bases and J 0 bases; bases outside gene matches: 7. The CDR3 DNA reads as TGTGCCAGCGGGCGACAGGGAGACTCTGGAAACACCATATATTTT. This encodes CASGRQGDSGNTIYF.

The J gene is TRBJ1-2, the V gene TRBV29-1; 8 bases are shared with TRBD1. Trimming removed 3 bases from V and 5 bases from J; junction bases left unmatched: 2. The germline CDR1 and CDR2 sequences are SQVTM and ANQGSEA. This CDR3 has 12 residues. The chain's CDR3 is CSVDHRGYGYTF. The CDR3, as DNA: TGCAGCGTTGATCACAGGGGGTATGGCTACACCTTC.

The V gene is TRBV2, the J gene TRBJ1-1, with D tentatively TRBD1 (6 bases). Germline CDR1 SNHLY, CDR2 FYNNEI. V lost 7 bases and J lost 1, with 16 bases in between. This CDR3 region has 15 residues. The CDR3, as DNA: TGTGCCAGCACCCGAATGGGGGCGAGGAACACTGAAGCTTTCTTT. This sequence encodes CASTRMGARNTEAFF. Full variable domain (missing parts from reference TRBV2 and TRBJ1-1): EPEVTQTPSHQVTQMGQEVILRCVPISNHLYFYWYRQILGQKVEFLVSFYNNEISEKSEIFDDQFSVERPDGSNFTLKIRSTKLEDSAMYFCASTRMGARNTEAFFGQGTRLTVV.

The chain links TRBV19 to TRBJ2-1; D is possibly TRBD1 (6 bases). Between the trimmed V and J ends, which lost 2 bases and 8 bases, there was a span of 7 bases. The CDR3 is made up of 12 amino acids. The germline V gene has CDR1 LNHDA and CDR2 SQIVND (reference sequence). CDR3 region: CASSIYRDEQFF. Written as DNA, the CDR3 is TGTGCCAGTAGTATATACAGGGATGAGCAGTTCTTC.

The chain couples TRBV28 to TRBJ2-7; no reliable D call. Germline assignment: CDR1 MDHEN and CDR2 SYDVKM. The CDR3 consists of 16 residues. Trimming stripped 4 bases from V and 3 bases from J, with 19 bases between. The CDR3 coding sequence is TGTGCCAGCAGTTCCTCCTCCTGGAGCCTACTCTACGAGCAGTACTTC. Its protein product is CASSSSSWSLLYEQYF.

The CDR3 DNA sequence: TGTGCCATCAGTCCCGGGACTAGCAGCCAAGAGACCCAGTACTTC. Residues: CAISPGTSSQETQYF. The chain combines TRBV10-3 with TRBJ2-5; 9 positions match TRBD2. The junction had 5 bases not matched to a gene; V was cut back by 5 bases and J by 1 base. Looked up from germline, CDR1 is ENHRY and CDR2 is SYGVKD. The CDR3 length is 15 residues.

CDR3: CASSPGQLDNEKLFF. In DNA, the CDR3 is TGTGCCAGTAGTCCCGGACAGCTTGACAATGAAAAACTGTTTTTT. The chain links TRBV19 to TRBJ1-4; D might be TRBD1 (6 bases). CDR1 is LNHDA, CDR2 SQIVND, per germline (reference sequence). Trimming removed 5 bases at V and 5 bases at J, with 15 bases between. This CDR3 contains 15 residues.

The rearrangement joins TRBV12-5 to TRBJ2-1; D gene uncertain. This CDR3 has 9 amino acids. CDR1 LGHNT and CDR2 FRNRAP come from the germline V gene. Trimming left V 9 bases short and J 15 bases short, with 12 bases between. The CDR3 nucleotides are TGTGCTAGCGGTACCTTAGGGTTCTTC. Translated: CASGTLGFF. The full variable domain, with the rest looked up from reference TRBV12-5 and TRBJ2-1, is DARVTQTPRHKVTEMGQEVTMRCQPILGHNTVFWYRQTMMQGLELLAYFRNRAPLDDSGMPKDRFSAEMPDATLATLKIQPSEPRDSAVYFCASGTLGFFGPGTRLTVL.

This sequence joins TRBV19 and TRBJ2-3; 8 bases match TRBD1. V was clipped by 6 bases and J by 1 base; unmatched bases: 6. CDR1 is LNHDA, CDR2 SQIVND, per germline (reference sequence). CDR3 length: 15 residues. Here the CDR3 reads CASSPGQGGTDTQYF. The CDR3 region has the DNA TGTGCCAGTAGCCCCGGACAGGGCGGCACAGATACGCAGTATTTT.

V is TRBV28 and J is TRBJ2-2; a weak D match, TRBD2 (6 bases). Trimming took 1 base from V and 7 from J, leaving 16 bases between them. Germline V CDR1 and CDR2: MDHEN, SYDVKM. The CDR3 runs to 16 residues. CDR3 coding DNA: TGTGCCAGCAGTTTATCCATGGAGGGGCGAGGCGGGGAGCTGTTTTTT. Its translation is CASSLSMEGRGGELFF.

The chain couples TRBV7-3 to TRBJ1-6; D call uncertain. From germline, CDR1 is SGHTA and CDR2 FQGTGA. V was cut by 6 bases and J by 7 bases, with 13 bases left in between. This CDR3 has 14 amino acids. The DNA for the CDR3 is TGTGCCAGCAGTCAAAGCCACAGCAATTCACCCCTCCACTTT. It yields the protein CASSQSHSNSPLHF.